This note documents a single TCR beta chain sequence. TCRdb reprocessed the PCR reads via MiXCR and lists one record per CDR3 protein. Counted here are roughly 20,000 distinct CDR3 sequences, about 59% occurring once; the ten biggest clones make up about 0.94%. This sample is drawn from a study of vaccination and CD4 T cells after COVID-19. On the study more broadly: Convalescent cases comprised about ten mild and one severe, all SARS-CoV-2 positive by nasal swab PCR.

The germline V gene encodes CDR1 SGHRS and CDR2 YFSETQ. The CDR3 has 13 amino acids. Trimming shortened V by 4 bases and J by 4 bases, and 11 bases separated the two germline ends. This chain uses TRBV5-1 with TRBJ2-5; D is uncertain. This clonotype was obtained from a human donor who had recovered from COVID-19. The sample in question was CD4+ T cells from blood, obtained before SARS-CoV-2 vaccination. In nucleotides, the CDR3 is TGCGCCAGCAGCCTGTACTCCCCAGAGACCCAGTACTTC. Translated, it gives CASSLYSPETQYF.